Each of the 3 T cell receptor beta chains below was sequenced from the same sample in a study of cytomegalovirus exposure and HLA in healthy donors. Only in-frame clones appear in the TCRdb table, and some are missing; sequencing was by immunoSEQ multiplex PCR. The sample includes some 140,000 clones, around 80% of them seen just once. The sample comprised PBMCs. These receptor sequences come from a man aged 30-40 years in good health and CMV-seropositive.

V gene TRBV18 combines with J gene TRBJ2-3, with D unresolved. This CDR3 comprises 13 residues. The germline gives CDR1 KGHSH, CDR2 LQKENI. Trimming left V 8 bases short and J 2 bases short, with 11 bases between. DNA for the CDR3: TGTGCCAGCCGTTTAGCAGTCACAGATACGCAGTATTTT. It yields the protein CASRLAVTDTQYF.

V is TRBV5-1 and J is TRBJ2-5, with 14 bases that match TRBD2. The CDR3 has 15 residues. V shed 4 bases, J shed 4 bases, and the junction held 3 bases outside the gene matches. The germline CDR1 and CDR2 sequences are SGHRS and YFSETQ. The CDR3 loop reads CASSVGTSGGETQYF. The CDR3 DNA reads as TGCGCCAGCAGCGTCGGGACTAGCGGGGGAGAGACCCAGTACTTC.

A single count supports this clone. The chain has TRBV7-9 and TRBJ2-7; 13 bases align to TRBD2. Germline V gene lookup returns CDR1 SEHNR and CDR2 FQNEAQ (reference sequence). V was pared by 4 bases and J by 12 bases, with 6 bases of the junction left unmatched. CDR3 length equals 13 residues. The CDR3 reads CASSSGTSGTRYF. The DNA of the CDR3 is TGTGCCAGCAGCTCCGGGACTAGCGGGACGCGGTACTTC.